This TCR beta chain derives from a study of monozygotic twins with inflammatory bowel disease. Each sample had eight separate cDNA synthesis reactions. Each UMI, carrying a 6-nucleotide sample barcode, came from template switching. TCRdb re-called the 5' RACE reads; every CDR3 protein appears as one record, without DNA. This specimen shows 400,000 or so distinct CDR3 sequences; the ten leading clones hold around 2.4%. Study findings and constraints: Support was absent for any single strong signal or clonotype linked to IBD.

Comment on this clonotype: Its antigen is undetermined.

The CDR3 spans 16 residues. Germline V gene sequence: CDR1 LNHDA, CDR2 SQIVND (reference sequence). The sequenced sample consisted of blood. This TCR was recovered from a human donor with ulcerative colitis or Crohn's disease, or a healthy co-twin of an affected twin (not recorded which). This chain links TRBV19 with TRBJ2-1; TCRdb proposes TRBD2, but this gene call is untestable without DNA. CDR3 in amino acids: CASSAGSGSSYNEQFF. The variable domain in full, completed from reference TRBV19 and TRBJ2-1, reads DGGITQSPKYLFRKEGQNVTLSCEQNLNHDAMYWYRQDPGQGLRLIYYSQIVNDFQKGDIAEGYSVSREKKESFPLTVTSAQKNPTAFYLCASSAGSGSSYNEQFFGPGTRLTVL.